These 4 T cell receptor beta chains came from one sample sequenced in a study of preoperative IRX-2 immunotherapy in early breast cancer. Treatment indicated: preoperative locoregional IRX-2 cytokine immunotherapy. Produced via immunoSEQ multiplex PCR; TCRdb's table is partial and in-frame only. The sample has fewer than 25,000 clones, approximately 90% seen once. Material: tumor tissue, obtained after IRX-2 immunotherapy. These receptors came from a human donor with breast cancer.

The chain has TRBV11-2 and TRBJ2-2; 7 bases are a match to TRBD2. Germline CDR1 and CDR2: SGHAT and FQNNGV. The length of the CDR3 is 16 residues. The junction had 7 bases not matched to a gene; V was cut back by 6 bases and J by 0 bases. CDR3 loop: CASSHPGLSNTGELFF. In nucleotides, the CDR3 is TGTGCCAGCAGTCATCCGGGACTATCGAACACCGGGGAGCTGTTTTTT.

The V gene is TRBV5-4, the J gene TRBJ1-2; D unclear. Trimming stripped 4 bases from V and 1 base from J, with 17 bases between. CDR1 is SGHNT, CDR2 YYREEE, per germline (reference sequence). The CDR3 is 16 residues long. The CDR3 DNA reads TGTGCCAGCAGCCCCCGGAGGGAATACTTTAACTATGGCTACACCTTC. Translation: CASSPRREYFNYGYTF.

This chain links TRBV4-2 with TRBJ2-3; 15 positions agree with TRBD2. The germline V gene has CDR1 LGHNA and CDR2 YNFKEQ. This CDR3 is built from 20 residues. The trim removed 2 bases at V and 8 bases at J, leaving 17 bases unmatched. Here the CDR3 DNA reads TGTGCCAGCAGCCAAATAGGACTAGCGGGGGGGGGACCGACGAGGGGTACGCAGTATTTT. Encoded protein: CASSQIGLAGGGPTRGTQYF.

This chain connects TRBV13 to TRBJ2-5; D is undetermined. With the DNA end fitting TRBJ2-7 better, the J assignment may be wrong. Germline V lookup: CDR1 PRHDT, CDR2 FYEKMQ (reference sequence). The CDR3 spans 14 residues. CDR3 bases: TGTGCCAGCAGCTTAGGGTCAGGAACCTACGAGCAGTACTTC. This codes for CASSLGSGTYEQYF.